This T cell receptor (beta chain) was identified during a study of blood T cell repertoires in COVID-19. Germline V CDR1 and CDR2: LNHDA, SQIVND (reference sequence). The CDR3 has 15 amino acids. V lost 6 bases to trimming and J lost 0 bases, with 11 bases between them. This clone has a single count. Sequenced by immunoSEQ multiplex PCR; TCRdb stores in-frame clones only, minus some. Of more than 200,000 clones listed, 83% are singletons. This receptor was identified in a woman between 65 and 79 years old with active or convalescent COVID-19. Sample: peripheral blood. The chain uses TRBV19 and TRBJ1-4; D not certain. For the CDR3, the DNA is TGTGCCAGTAGCGAGGGCGGTGCAACTAATGAAAAACTGTTTTTT. Its protein is CASSEGGATNEKLFF.